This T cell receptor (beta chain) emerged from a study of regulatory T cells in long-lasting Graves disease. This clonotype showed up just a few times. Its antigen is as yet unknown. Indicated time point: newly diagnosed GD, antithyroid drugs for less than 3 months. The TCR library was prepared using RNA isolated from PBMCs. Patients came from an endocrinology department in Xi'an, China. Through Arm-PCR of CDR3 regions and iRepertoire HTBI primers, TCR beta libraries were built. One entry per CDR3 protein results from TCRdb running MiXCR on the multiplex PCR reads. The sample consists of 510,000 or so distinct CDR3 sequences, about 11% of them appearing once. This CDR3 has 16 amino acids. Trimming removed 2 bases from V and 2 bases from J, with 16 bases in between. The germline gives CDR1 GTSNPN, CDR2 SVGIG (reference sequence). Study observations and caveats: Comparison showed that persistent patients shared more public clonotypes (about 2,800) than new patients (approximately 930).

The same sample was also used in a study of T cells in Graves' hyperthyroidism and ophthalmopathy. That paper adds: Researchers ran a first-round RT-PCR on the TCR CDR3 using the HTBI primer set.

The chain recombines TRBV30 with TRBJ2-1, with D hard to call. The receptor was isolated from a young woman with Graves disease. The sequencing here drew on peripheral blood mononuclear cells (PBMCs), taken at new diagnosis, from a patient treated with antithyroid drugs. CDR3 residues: CAWSPPGNNAYNEQFF. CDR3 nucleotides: TGTGCCTGGAGTCCCCCGGGTAATAACGCCTACAATGAGCAGTTCTTC.